A selection of T cell receptor beta chains follows, all from one sample in a study of human T cells and chemical hapten exposure. Each CDR3 protein is one row after TCRdb ran MiXCR on the reads. This table has around 120,000 distinct CDR3 sequences, about 8.9% appearing once. Sequenced: whole blood. The receptors were sampled from a human donor in good health. Some clones in this sample may be carry-over from other donors' samples. Both conserved end residues are part of each CDR3.

v_gene: TRBV5-1; j_gene: TRBJ2-1; CDR3aa: CASSLLWTGDSYNEQFF
v_gene: TRBV20-1; j_gene: TRBJ2-1; CDR3aa: CSARDHGQGYEQFF
v_gene: TRBV5-4; j_gene: TRBJ2-7; CDR3aa: CASSPPSALPNEQYF
v_gene: TRBV28; j_gene: TRBJ2-1; CDR3aa: CASSLAGTSGPRRQFF
v_gene: TRBV18; j_gene: TRBJ1-1; CDR3aa: CASSPQSVNTEAFF
v_gene: TRBV21-1; j_gene: TRBJ1-1; CDR3aa: CASSRGLNTEAFF
v_gene: TRBV20-1; j_gene: TRBJ2-2; CDR3aa: CSARLGQGANTGELFF
v_gene: TRBV12-3/TRBV12-4; j_gene: TRBJ1-3; CDR3aa: CASTGQGRNTIYF
v_gene: TRBV5-1; j_gene: TRBJ2-7; CDR3aa: CASSLGTGGFEQYF
v_gene: TRBV5-1; j_gene: TRBJ2-3; CDR3aa: CASSLAGSGTDTQYF
v_gene: TRBV6-1; j_gene: TRBJ2-7; CDR3aa: CASSEWTTYEQYF
v_gene: TRBV14; j_gene: TRBJ1-3; CDR3aa: CASSQGGDGSGNTIYF
v_gene: TRBV15; j_gene: TRBJ2-1; CDR3aa: CATEAGGLNEQFF
v_gene: TRBV19; j_gene: TRBJ1-2; CDR3aa: CASRLVDRSYTF
v_gene: TRBV27; j_gene: TRBJ1-5; CDR3aa: CASSLVGQDSNQPQHF
v_gene: TRBV6-6; j_gene: TRBJ2-7; CDR3aa: CASSYVAGAGDEQYF
v_gene: TRBV3-1; j_gene: TRBJ1-6; CDR3aa: CASSLGSNSPLHF
v_gene: TRBV5-5; j_gene: TRBJ2-7; CDR3aa: CASSRNRLGYHEQYF
v_gene: TRBV18; j_gene: TRBJ1-1; CDR3aa: CASSPALGGLTEAFF
v_gene: TRBV5-1; j_gene: TRBJ1-5; CDR3aa: CASSTGQGALQPQHF
v_gene: TRBV24-1; j_gene: TRBJ2-7; CDR3aa: CATPGAAYEQYF
v_gene: TRBV7-9; j_gene: TRBJ1-6; CDR3aa: CASSLGGGSPLHF
v_gene: TRBV27; j_gene: TRBJ2-7; CDR3aa: CASSPRDGAYEQYF
v_gene: TRBV11-2; j_gene: TRBJ2-4; CDR3aa: CASSYLAGGLSKNIQNF
v_gene: TRBV18; j_gene: TRBJ2-5; CDR3aa: CASSPDIQETQYF
v_gene: TRBV11-2; j_gene: TRBJ2-2; CDR3aa: CASSLYEGGGGELFF
v_gene: TRBV9; j_gene: TRBJ2-2; CDR3aa: CASSVALGNTGELFF
v_gene: TRBV3-1; j_gene: TRBJ2-7; CDR3aa: CASSQANSYEQYF
v_gene: TRBV10-3; j_gene: TRBJ2-2; CDR3aa: CAISESRLANTGELFF
v_gene: TRBV7-6; j_gene: TRBJ2-2; CDR3aa: CASSLYIGGRAGELFF
v_gene: TRBV20-1; j_gene: TRBJ2-7; CDR3aa: CSAGTSVYEQYF
v_gene: TRBV18; j_gene: TRBJ2-3; CDR3aa: CASSLDRGHQDTQYF
v_gene: TRBV20-1; j_gene: TRBJ1-6; CDR3aa: CSARGGTGRGAPLHF
v_gene: TRBV7-9; j_gene: TRBJ2-2; CDR3aa: CASSHTGDNTGELFF
v_gene: TRBV6-5; j_gene: TRBJ1-6; CDR3aa: CASSVLGRRGGGSPLHF
v_gene: TRBV12-3/TRBV12-4; j_gene: TRBJ2-7; CDR3aa: CASSLTGGEQYF
v_gene: TRBV6-2/TRBV6-3; j_gene: TRBJ1-1; CDR3aa: CASSTGTGAFF
v_gene: TRBV3-1; j_gene: TRBJ1-1; CDR3aa: CASRNQWYTEAFF
v_gene: TRBV29-1; j_gene: TRBJ1-1; CDR3aa: CSVGGGPGKAFF
v_gene: TRBV6-6; j_gene: TRBJ1-4; CDR3aa: CASSYLGQSTNEKLFF
v_gene: TRBV5-1; j_gene: TRBJ2-7; CDR3aa: CASSAGQIADEQYF
v_gene: TRBV10-3; j_gene: TRBJ2-3; CDR3aa: CAISEGQGPPDTQYF
v_gene: TRBV5-6; j_gene: TRBJ1-1; CDR3aa: CASSLRVPQNTEAFF
v_gene: TRBV4-2; j_gene: TRBJ1-5; CDR3aa: CASSLTTGPSNQPQHF
v_gene: TRBV20-1; j_gene: TRBJ2-3; CDR3aa: CSARDRRVSTDTQYF
v_gene: TRBV6-5; j_gene: TRBJ1-5; CDR3aa: CASKPLQGGIGQPQHF
v_gene: TRBV29-1; j_gene: TRBJ2-1; CDR3aa: CSVRGGLAGGGQFF
v_gene: TRBV20-1; j_gene: TRBJ1-3; CDR3aa: CSASGGALGGNTIYF
v_gene: TRBV5-5; j_gene: TRBJ1-2; CDR3aa: CASSFRQDDYGYTF
v_gene: TRBV19; j_gene: TRBJ1-5; CDR3aa: CASSARQGANQPQHF
v_gene: TRBV10-2; j_gene: TRBJ2-7; CDR3aa: CASSESGAEYDQYF
v_gene: TRBV12-3/TRBV12-4; j_gene: TRBJ2-3; CDR3aa: CASTAQGGDTQYF
v_gene: TRBV7-9; j_gene: TRBJ2-5; CDR3aa: CASSPGGQGALETQYF